Following are 20 T cell receptor beta chains from one sample sequenced in a study of OX40 agonist ivuxolimab in advanced cancers. Sequenced by immunoSEQ multiplex PCR; TCRdb stores in-frame clones only, minus some. The table lists tens of thousands of clones, 70% to 90% of them singletons, with over 0.45% in the top ten. The source was CD4+ or CD8+ T cells sorted from blood, collected in a trial of the OX40 agonist ivuxolimab. The receptors originated from an adult with an advanced solid tumor such as melanoma, head and neck, liver or kidney cancer.

The CDR3 loop is CASSYSRQGGGELFF. The CDR3 nucleotides read TGTGCCAGCAGCTACTCCCGACAGGGTGGCGGGGAGCTGTTTTTT. The chain is built from TRBV11-2 and TRBJ2-2; 7 nucleotides match TRBD1. After removal of 4 bases from V and 7 bases from J, the junction contained 9 bases not matched to a gene. This CDR3 has 15 amino acids. Germline CDR1 is SGHAT and CDR2 is FQNNGV.

V usage is TRBV7-2 and J usage is TRBJ2-1; the match to TRBD1 covers 8 bases. Germline lookup yields CDR1 SGHTA and CDR2 FQGNSA. V was pared by 4 bases and J by 4 bases, with 3 bases of the junction left unmatched. This CDR3 contains 14 residues. Written as DNA, the CDR3 is TGTGCCAGCAGCTCGCGGACAGGGTACAATGAGCAGTTCTTC. Amino acids: CASSSRTGYNEQFF.

V usage is TRBV28 and J usage is TRBJ2-1; TRBD2 matches 7 bases. CDR3 length: 15 residues. V trimming: 2 bases; J trimming: 3 bases; junction bases outside the gene matches: 4. Per germline, CDR1 MDHEN and CDR2 SYDVKM. The CDR3, as DNA: TGTGCCAGCAGTTTAGCGGGAGTGAACTACAATGAGCAGTTCTTC. This gives the protein CASSLAGVNYNEQFF. Variable domain in full (rest from reference TRBV28 and TRBJ2-1): DVKVTQSSRYLVKRTGEKVFLECVQDMDHENMFWYRQDPGLGLRLIYFSYDVKMKEKGDIPEGYSVSREKKERFSLILESASTNQTSMYLCASSLAGVNYNEQFFGPGTRLTVL.

The gene calls are TRBV5-5 and TRBJ2-7, with unresolved D. Germline values: CDR1 SGHKS, CDR2 YYEKEE (reference sequence). The CDR3 has 15 amino acids. Trimming took off 0 bases at V and 3 bases at J, with 13 bases between the two ends. The CDR3 loop reads CASSLESGGYYEQYF. For the CDR3, the DNA is TGTGCCAGCAGCTTGGAATCTGGCGGATACTACGAGCAGTACTTC.

This chain uses TRBV20-1 with TRBJ1-1; D not certain. Germline V gene data show CDR1 as DFQATT and CDR2 as SNEGSKA (reference sequence). The CDR3 runs to 11 residues. Deletions cut 1 base from V and 4 bases from J, with 4 bases between. The CDR3 coding sequence is TGCAGTGCTAGAGGCGGCACTGAAGCTTTCTTT. This encodes CSARGGTEAFF.

The chain uses TRBV6-5 and TRBJ2-2; a weak D match, TRBD1 (6 bases). This CDR3 is built from 15 residues. V lost 5 bases and J 5 bases, leaving 15 bases between the germline ends. Germline CDR1 reads MNHEY; CDR2 reads SVGAGI. The CDR3 is CASSTTGMRTGELFF. The CDR3 DNA sequence: TGTGCCAGCAGTACCACAGGGATGCGGACCGGGGAGCTGTTTTTT.

The chain uses TRBV4-2 and TRBJ1-3, with 10 bases matching TRBD1. The length of the CDR3 is 16 residues. Germline-derived CDR1 and CDR2 are LGHNA and YNFKEQ. The V and J ends lost 0 bases and 2 bases, in that order; junction bases with no gene match: 1. The CDR3 nucleotides are TGTGCCAGCAGCCAAGATGGGACAGGGGCTGGAAACACCATATATTTT. Its translation: CASSQDGTGAGNTIYF.

V is TRBV4-3 and J is TRBJ1-4, with TRBD1 matching 11 bases. The V gene's germline CDR1 is LGHNA and CDR2 YSLEER. The CDR3 is 16 residues long. The J segment lost 8 bases and the V segment lost 0 bases, leaving 5 bases of the junction unmatched. The CDR3 DNA reads TGCGCCAGCAGCCAAGAACCGGGGGACAGGGGGGAAAAACTGTTTTTT. It translates to CASSQEPGDRGEKLFF.

V usage is TRBV2 and J usage is TRBJ1-5; the match to TRBD1 covers 9 bases. Germline assignment: CDR1 SNHLY and CDR2 FYNNEI. This CDR3 has 15 residues. The V and J ends lost 6 bases and 4 bases, in that order; junction bases with no gene match: 7. The CDR3 protein is CASRAGQGGNQPQHF. CDR3 nucleotides: TGTGCCAGCAGGGCGGGACAGGGTGGGAATCAGCCCCAGCATTTT.

V and J are TRBV18 and TRBJ1-1, with 9 bases that match TRBD1. With V trimmed by 5 bases and J by 5 bases, 9 bases remained unmatched. The germline gives CDR1 KGHSH, CDR2 LQKENI. The CDR3 length is 15 residues. CDR3 coding DNA: TGTGCCAGCTCAACACAGGGGGCGCAGGGTACTGAAGCTTTCTTT. This encodes CASSTQGAQGTEAFF.

V gene TRBV5-4 combines with J gene TRBJ2-1, with TRBD2 as a possible D gene (7 bases). Germline V gene sequence: CDR1 SGHNT, CDR2 YYREEE (reference sequence). The CDR3 loop spans 15 amino acids. V was pared by 4 bases and J by 7 bases, with 18 bases between. The CDR3 DNA is TGTGCCAGCAGCGCCGAGGGGGGGGGCGAGAATGAGCAGTTCTTC. Translated, it gives CASSAEGGGENEQFF.

This chain connects TRBV5-8 to TRBJ2-7; D tentatively fits TRBD1 or TRBD2 (5 bases each). The V and J ends lost 0 bases and 2 bases respectively, with 12 bases between them. The CDR3 length is 15 residues. CDR1 SGHTS and CDR2 YDEGEE come from the germline V gene. The CDR3 loop reads CASSLDGTEAYEQYF. The CDR3 bases are TGTGCCAGCAGCTTGGATGGGACCGAGGCCTACGAGCAGTACTTC.

The chain recombines TRBV27 with TRBJ2-1, with TRBD2 matching 12 bases. V trimming: 6 bases; J trimming: 0 bases; junction bases outside the gene matches: 6. Germline V gene lookup returns CDR1 MNHEY and CDR2 SMNVEV (reference sequence). This CDR3 region has 17 residues. CDR3 in amino acids: CASRRLAGEVSYNEQFF. CDR3 coding DNA: TGTGCCAGCAGACGACTAGCGGGAGAAGTCTCCTACAATGAGCAGTTCTTC.

The chain combines TRBV5-1 with TRBJ2-1, with TRBD1 matching over 9 bases. CDR1 is SGHRS and CDR2 is YFSETQ in the germline V gene. This CDR3 is 13 amino acids long. V was pared by 2 bases and J by 11 bases, with 5 bases of the junction left unmatched. This CDR3 reads CASSFGDRAQQFF. The CDR3 nucleotides are TGCGCCAGCAGCTTCGGGGACAGGGCTCAGCAGTTCTTC.

The V gene is TRBV5-1, the J gene TRBJ2-3; 8 bases fit TRBD2. The junction had 3 bases not matched to a gene; V was cut back by 5 bases and J by 4 bases. Germline CDR1 and CDR2: SGHRS and YFSETQ. This CDR3 contains 13 residues. CDR3 sequence: CASRQTSADTQYF. The CDR3 bases are TGCGCCAGCAGGCAGACTAGCGCAGATACGCAGTATTTT.

This chain joins TRBV28 and TRBJ1-2, with a possible D match to TRBD1 (6 bases). V was clipped by 6 bases and J by 13 bases, with 24 bases between them. Germline V gives CDR1 MDHEN, CDR2 SYDVKM. There are 14 residues in the CDR3. The CDR3 coding sequence is TGTGCCAGCAGGTGGGGGGGCCAGGGAGGAAGGAGCACCTTC. It yields the protein CASRWGGQGGRSTF.

This clone was detected a few times. The chain has TRBV6-1 and TRBJ1-2; weak D call: TRBD1 (5 bases). Per germline, CDR1 MNHNS and CDR2 SASEGT. CDR3 length equals 16 residues. V lost 0 bases and J lost 0, with 11 bases in between. The CDR3 protein is CASSEAATATNYGYTF. CDR3 sequence (DNA): TGTGCCAGCAGTGAAGCGGCGACAGCAACTAACTATGGCTACACCTTC.

The chain links TRBV11-2 to TRBJ2-5, with D possibly matching TRBD2 (6 bases). The end of the DNA aligns better with TRBJ2-7, so the J call may be wrong. Germline CDR1 SGHAT, CDR2 FQNNGV. The CDR3 runs 17 residues. The CDR3 loop reads CASSLDMWGEWAREQYF. The CDR3 DNA follows: TGTGCCAGCAGCTTAGATATGTGGGGGGAGTGGGCCCGCGAGCAGTACTTC.

The chain couples TRBV18 to TRBJ1-1, with D possibly being TRBD1 (6 bases). Per germline, CDR1 KGHSH and CDR2 LQKENI. V was clipped by 4 bases and J by 10 bases, with 16 bases between them. The CDR3 sequence is 13 residues long. CDR3 coding DNA: TGTGCCAGCTCACTAAACCGGGACAAAGGAGCTTTCTTT. It yields the protein CASSLNRDKGAFF.

This chain links TRBV5-4 with TRBJ2-7, with D perhaps matching TRBD1 (5 bases). From germline, CDR1 is SGHNT and CDR2 YYREEE (reference sequence). Deletions cut 0 bases from V and 2 bases from J, with 15 bases between. CDR3 length: 16 residues. The CDR3 sequence: CASSLVGHNPAYEQYF. The DNA for the CDR3 is TGTGCCAGCAGCTTGGTGGGGCATAATCCTGCCTACGAGCAGTACTTC.